One and the same sample provided the 11 T cell receptor beta chains below, sequenced in a study of response to subunit inactivated influenza vaccine. From the RT-PCR reads, TCRdb called clonotypes with MiXCR, one entry per CDR3 protein. This table has 500,000 or so distinct CDR3 sequences, over 9.5% appearing once. Sequenced material: PBMCs from blood, taken more than 35 days after vaccination. The receptors were gathered from a man in his forties or fifties who received an inactivated influenza vaccine.

This clonotype occurred a few times. V is TRBV7-8 and J is TRBJ2-7; the match to TRBD1 covers 7 bases. V was pared by 5 bases and J by 6 bases, with 13 bases of the junction left unmatched. The germline V gene has CDR1 SGHVS and CDR2 FQNEAQ. The CDR3 spans 15 residues. For the CDR3, the DNA is TGTGCCAGCAGCAAAAGCCGACAGGGCCAGGGCGAGCAGTACTTC. It codes for CASSKSRQGQGEQYF.

This sequence joins TRBV28 and TRBJ2-7; no reliable D call. The CDR3 consists of 11 residues. Germline loops: CDR1 MDHEN, CDR2 SYDVKM. The V end lost 9 bases, the J end lost 2 bases, and 8 bases lay between the germline ends. The CDR3 loop reads CASAGPYEQYF. The CDR3 DNA reads as TGTGCCAGTGCTGGACCCTACGAGCAGTACTTC.

This clonotype was found a few times. The V call is TRBV20-1, the J call TRBJ1-2, with unresolved D. The CDR3 is 10 amino acids. Trimming removed 4 bases at V and 8 bases at J, with 8 bases between. Looked up from germline, CDR1 is DFQATT and CDR2 is SNEGSKA (reference sequence). The CDR3 spells CSAKGYGYTF. CDR3 coding DNA: TGCAGTGCTAAAGGGTACGGCTACACCTTC.

The J gene is TRBJ2-7, the V gene TRBV6-1; no firm D call. The CDR3 has 14 residues. V gave up 4 bases and J gave up 1 base, with 11 bases separating them. Germline CDR1 is MNHNS and CDR2 is SASEGT. The CDR3 DNA follows: TGTGCCAGCAGTGCTTTAGGGAAGTCCTACGAGCAGTACTTC. Translated, it gives CASSALGKSYEQYF.

Ten or more counts support this clonotype. The V gene is TRBV4-2, the J gene TRBJ2-7; D is perhaps TRBD2 (6 bases). This CDR3 spans 15 amino acids. CDR1 is LGHNA, CDR2 YNFKEQ, per germline. The V end was cut by 1 base, the J end by 0 bases, with 10 bases between. CDR3 loop: CASSQGRGSSYEQYF. CDR3 nucleotide sequence: TGTGCCAGCAGCCAAGGGAGGGGCAGCTCCTACGAGCAGTACTTC.

This clonotype was seen only a few times. The chain uses TRBV20-1 and TRBJ1-1; no definite D call. Germline V gene data show CDR1 as DFQATT and CDR2 as SNEGSKA (reference sequence). V was pared by 4 bases and J by 1 base, with 13 bases between. The CDR3 spans 14 residues. Here the CDR3 DNA reads TGCAGTGCTAAGACGTGGCAGGAGAACACTGAAGCTTTCTTT. Its translation is CSAKTWQENTEAFF.

The sample holds a few counts of this clonotype. V usage is TRBV4-3 and J usage is TRBJ2-4, with a weak D call TRBD2 (6 bases). Germline CDR1 is LGHNA and CDR2 is YSLEER. Between the trimmed V and J ends, which lost 4 bases and 7 bases, there was a span of 14 bases. The CDR3 is 14 amino acids. CDR3 sequence: CASSPEGAGNIQYF. The CDR3 DNA reads as TGCGCCAGCAGCCCTGAAGGGGCGGGGAACATTCAGTACTTC.

CDR3 in DNA: TGTGCCAGCAGTCGGACAGCCTTGGGGAACACTGAAGCTTTCTTT. Residues: CASSRTALGNTEAFF. The genes are TRBV6-2 or TRBV6-3 and TRBJ1-1; D might be TRBD1 (6 bases). V was shortened by 5 bases and J by 1 base, with 14 bases between the two germline ends. Germline CDR1 MNHEY, CDR2 SVGEGT. The CDR3 extends over 15 amino acids.

This clonotype was picked up many times. The chain links TRBV5-1 to TRBJ2-1; the D gene is possibly TRBD2 (6 bases). V lost 2 bases and J lost 5, with 20 bases in between. Germline V CDR1 and CDR2: SGHRS, YFSETQ. The length of the CDR3 is 17 residues. Here the CDR3 DNA reads TGCGCCAGCAGCTTCTGGGGAAGGAGGGTTTGGGACAATGAGCAGTTCTTC. Translated, it gives CASSFWGRRVWDNEQFF.

This clonotype has at least ten counts. The chain recombines TRBV12-3 or TRBV12-4 with TRBJ1-2; 8 positions agree with TRBD1. V lost 6 bases, J lost 2 bases, and 11 bases stayed unmatched. The CDR3 runs to 16 residues. CDR3 region: CASRPFDRGENYGYTF. Written as DNA, the CDR3 is TGTGCCAGCAGACCCTTCGACAGGGGCGAGAACTATGGCTACACCTTC.

This rearrangement joins TRBV13 to TRBJ2-3, with D hard to call. The germline V gene has CDR1 PRHDT and CDR2 FYEKMQ (reference sequence). This CDR3 has 12 residues. V was shortened by 5 bases and J by 6 bases, with 9 bases between the two germline ends. The CDR3 coding sequence is TGTGCCAGCAGCCGTCAAAGGGATACGCAGTATTTT. It yields the protein CASSRQRDTQYF.